This T cell receptor (beta chain) was documented in a study of T cells in Graves' hyperthyroidism and ophthalmopathy. The table lists this clonotype with many counts. CDR1 and CDR2 (germline): SGHRS, YFSETQ. This CDR3 region has 16 residues. V shed 2 bases and J 7 bases; nucleotides not matched to a gene: 8. TCR beta CDR3 region amplification was performed from RNA transcripts. HTBI primers were used for first-round RT-PCR of the TCR CDR3. TCRdb re-derived calls from the multiplex PCR reads in MiXCR, one entry per CDR3 protein. The sample gives a few hundred thousand distinct CDR3 sequences, roughly an eighth of which show up once; 30% to 35% is in the top ten.

The TCR originated in a woman aged 40 to 50 with Graves' ophthalmopathy. Sample: blood. V and J are TRBV5-1 and TRBJ2-1, with 11 bases fitting TRBD1. Here the CDR3 reads CASSFTGTGGVNEQFF. CDR3 DNA: TGCGCCAGCAGCTTTACCGGGACAGGGGGTGTAAATGAGCAGTTCTTC.